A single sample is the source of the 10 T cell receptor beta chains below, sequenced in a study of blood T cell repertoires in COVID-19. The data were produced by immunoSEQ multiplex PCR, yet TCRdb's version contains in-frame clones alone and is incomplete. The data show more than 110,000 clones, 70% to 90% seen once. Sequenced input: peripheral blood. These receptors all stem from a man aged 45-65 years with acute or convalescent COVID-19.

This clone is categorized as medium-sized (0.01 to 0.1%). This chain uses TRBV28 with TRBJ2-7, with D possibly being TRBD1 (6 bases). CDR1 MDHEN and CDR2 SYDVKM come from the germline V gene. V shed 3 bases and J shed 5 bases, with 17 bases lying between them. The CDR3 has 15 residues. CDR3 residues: CASSLPDNRDHEQYF. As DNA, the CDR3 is TGTGCCAGCAGTTTGCCCGATAACAGGGACCACGAGCAGTACTTC.

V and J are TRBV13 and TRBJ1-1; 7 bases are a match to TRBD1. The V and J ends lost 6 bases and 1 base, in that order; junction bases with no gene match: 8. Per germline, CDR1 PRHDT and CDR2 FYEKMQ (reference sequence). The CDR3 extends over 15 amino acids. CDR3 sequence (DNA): TGTGCCAGCAGTTTCAGAGGACAGGCGAACACTGAAGCTTTCTTT. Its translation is CASSFRGQANTEAFF.

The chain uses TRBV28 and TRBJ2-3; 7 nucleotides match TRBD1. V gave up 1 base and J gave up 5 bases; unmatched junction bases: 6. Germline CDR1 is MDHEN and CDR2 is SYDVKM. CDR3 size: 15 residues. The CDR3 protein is CASSLSAGGEDTQYF. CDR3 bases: TGTGCCAGCAGTTTATCGGCAGGGGGAGAAGATACGCAGTATTTT.

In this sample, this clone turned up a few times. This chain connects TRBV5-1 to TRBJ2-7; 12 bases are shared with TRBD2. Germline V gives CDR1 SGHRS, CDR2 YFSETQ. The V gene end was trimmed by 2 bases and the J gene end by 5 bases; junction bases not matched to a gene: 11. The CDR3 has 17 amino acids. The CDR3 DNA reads TGCGCCAGCAGCTTCGCACGGCTAGCGGGAGGGAGCGACGAGCAGTACTTC. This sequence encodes CASSFARLAGGSDEQYF.

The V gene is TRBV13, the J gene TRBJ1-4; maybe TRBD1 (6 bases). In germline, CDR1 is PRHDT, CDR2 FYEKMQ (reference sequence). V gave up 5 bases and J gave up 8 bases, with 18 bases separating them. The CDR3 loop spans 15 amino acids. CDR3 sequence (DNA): TGTGCCAGCAGCGCCCGGTCAGGGGAAGGGGAAAAACTGTTTTTT. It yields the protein CASSARSGEGEKLFF.

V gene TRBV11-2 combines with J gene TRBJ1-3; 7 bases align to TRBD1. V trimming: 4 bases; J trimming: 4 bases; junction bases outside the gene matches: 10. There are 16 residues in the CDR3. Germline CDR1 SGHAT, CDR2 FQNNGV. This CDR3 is CASSSTGELRGNTIYF. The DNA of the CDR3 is TGTGCCAGCAGCTCAACAGGGGAGCTGCGGGGAAACACCATATATTTT.

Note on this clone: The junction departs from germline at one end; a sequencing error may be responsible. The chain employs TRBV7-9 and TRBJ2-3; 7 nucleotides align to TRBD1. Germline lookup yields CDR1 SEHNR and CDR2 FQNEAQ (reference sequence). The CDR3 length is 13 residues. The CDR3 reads CASSFGTDREGDF. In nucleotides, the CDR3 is TGTGCCAGCAGCTTCGGGACAGACAGGGAAGGGGATTTT.

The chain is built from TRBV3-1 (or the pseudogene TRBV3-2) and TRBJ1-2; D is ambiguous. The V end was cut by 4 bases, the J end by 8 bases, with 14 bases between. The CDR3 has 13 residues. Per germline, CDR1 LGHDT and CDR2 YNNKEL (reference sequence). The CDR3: CASSRGFSGGYTF. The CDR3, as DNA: TGTGCCAGCAGCCGAGGGTTCTCGGGCGGCTACACCTTC.

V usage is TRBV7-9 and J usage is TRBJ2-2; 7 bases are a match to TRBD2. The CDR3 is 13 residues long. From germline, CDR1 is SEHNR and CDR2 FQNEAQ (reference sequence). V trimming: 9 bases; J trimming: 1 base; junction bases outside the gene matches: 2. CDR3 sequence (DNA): TGTGCCAGGGAGCGGGGGAACACCGGGGAGCTGTTTTTT. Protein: CARERGNTGELFF. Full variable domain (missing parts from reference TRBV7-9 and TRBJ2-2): DTGVSQNPRHKITKRGQNVTFRCDPISEHNRLYWYRQTLGQGPEFLTYFQNEAQLEKSRLLSDRFSAERPKGSFSTLEIQRTEQGDSAMYLCARERGNTGELFFGEGSRLTVL.

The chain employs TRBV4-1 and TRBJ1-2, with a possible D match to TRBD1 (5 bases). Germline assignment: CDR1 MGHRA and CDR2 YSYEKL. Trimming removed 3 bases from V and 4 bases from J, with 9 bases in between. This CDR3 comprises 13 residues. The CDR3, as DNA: TGCGCCAGCAGCCAGTACACAGGCTATGGCTACACCTTC. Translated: CASSQYTGYGYTF.